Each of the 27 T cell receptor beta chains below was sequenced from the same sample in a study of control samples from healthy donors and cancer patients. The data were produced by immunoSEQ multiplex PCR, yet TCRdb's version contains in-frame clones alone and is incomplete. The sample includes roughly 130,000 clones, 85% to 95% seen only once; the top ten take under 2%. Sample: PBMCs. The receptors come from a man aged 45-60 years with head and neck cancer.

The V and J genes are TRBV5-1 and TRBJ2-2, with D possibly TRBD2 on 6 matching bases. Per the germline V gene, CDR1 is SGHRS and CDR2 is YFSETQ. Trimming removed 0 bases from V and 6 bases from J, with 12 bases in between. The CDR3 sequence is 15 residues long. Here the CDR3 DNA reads TGCGCCAGCAGCTTGGCGCTAGCGAGCGCCGGGGAGCTGTTTTTT. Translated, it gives CASSLALASAGELFF. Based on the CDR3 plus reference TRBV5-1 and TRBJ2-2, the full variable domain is KAGVTQTPRYLIKTRGQQVTLSCSPISGHRSVSWYQQTPGQGLQFLFEYFSETQRNKGNFPGRFSGRQFSNSRSEMNVSTLELGDSALYLCASSLALASAGELFFGEGSRLTVL.

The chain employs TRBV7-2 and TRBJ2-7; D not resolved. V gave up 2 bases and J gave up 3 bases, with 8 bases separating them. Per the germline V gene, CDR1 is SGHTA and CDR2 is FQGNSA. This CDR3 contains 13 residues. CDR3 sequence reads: CASSLPNHYEQYF. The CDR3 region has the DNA TGTGCCAGCAGCTTACCCAACCACTACGAGCAGTACTTC.

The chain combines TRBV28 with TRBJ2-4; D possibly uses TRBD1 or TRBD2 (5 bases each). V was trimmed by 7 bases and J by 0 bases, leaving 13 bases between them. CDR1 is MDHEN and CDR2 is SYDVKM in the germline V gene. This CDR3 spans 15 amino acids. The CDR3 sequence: CASTTPGTAKNIQYF. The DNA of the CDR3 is TGTGCCAGCACCACTCCCGGGACAGCCAAAAACATTCAGTACTTC. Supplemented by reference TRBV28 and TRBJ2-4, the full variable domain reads DVKVTQSSRYLVKRTGEKVFLECVQDMDHENMFWYRQDPGLGLRLIYFSYDVKMKEKGDIPEGYSVSREKKERFSLILESASTNQTSMYLCASTTPGTAKNIQYFGAGTRLSVL.

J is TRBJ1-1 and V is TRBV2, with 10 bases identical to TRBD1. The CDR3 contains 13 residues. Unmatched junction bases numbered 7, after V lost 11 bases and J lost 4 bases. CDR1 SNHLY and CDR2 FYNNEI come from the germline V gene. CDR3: CAGSRDRGTEAFF. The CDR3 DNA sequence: TGTGCCGGGAGCCGGGACAGGGGCACTGAAGCTTTCTTT.

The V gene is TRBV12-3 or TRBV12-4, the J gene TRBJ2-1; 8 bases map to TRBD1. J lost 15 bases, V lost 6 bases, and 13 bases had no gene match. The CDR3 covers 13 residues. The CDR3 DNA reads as TGTGCCAGCAGCCGGACAGGGATCCGAGACCCGTTCTTC. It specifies CASSRTGIRDPFF.

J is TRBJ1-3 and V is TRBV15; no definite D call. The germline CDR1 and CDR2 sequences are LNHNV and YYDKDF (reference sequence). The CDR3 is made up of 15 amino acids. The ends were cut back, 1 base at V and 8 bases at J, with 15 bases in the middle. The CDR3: CATSRGGQVMDTIYF. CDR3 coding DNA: TGTGCCACCAGCAGAGGAGGGCAGGTGATGGACACCATATATTTT.

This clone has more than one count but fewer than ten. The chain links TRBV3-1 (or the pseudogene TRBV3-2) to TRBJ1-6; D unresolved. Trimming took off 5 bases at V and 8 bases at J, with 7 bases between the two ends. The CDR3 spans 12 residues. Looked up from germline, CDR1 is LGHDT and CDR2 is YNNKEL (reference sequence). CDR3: CASSFGDSPLHF. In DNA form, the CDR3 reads TGTGCCAGCAGCTTCGGGGATTCACCCCTCCACTTT.

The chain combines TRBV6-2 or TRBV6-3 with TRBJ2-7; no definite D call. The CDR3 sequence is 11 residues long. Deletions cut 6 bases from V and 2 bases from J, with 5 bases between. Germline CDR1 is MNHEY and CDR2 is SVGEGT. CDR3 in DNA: TGTGCCAGCAGCCGAACCTACGAGCAGTACTTC. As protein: CASSRTYEQYF.

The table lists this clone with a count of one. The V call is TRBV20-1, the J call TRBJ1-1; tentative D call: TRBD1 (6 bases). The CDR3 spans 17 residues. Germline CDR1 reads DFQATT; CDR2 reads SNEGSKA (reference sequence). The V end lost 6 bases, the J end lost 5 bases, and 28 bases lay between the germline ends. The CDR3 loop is CSASPLADPRGGTEAFF. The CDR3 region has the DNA TGCAGTGCCAGTCCGCTGGCAGATCCCAGGGGAGGGACTGAAGCTTTCTTT.

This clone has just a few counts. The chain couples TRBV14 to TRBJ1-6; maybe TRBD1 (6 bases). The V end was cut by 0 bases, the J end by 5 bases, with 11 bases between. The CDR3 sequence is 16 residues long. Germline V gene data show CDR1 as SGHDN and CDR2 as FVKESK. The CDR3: CASSQDGGTNNSPLHF. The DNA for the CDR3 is TGTGCCAGCAGCCAAGATGGTGGGACAAATAATTCACCCCTCCACTTT.

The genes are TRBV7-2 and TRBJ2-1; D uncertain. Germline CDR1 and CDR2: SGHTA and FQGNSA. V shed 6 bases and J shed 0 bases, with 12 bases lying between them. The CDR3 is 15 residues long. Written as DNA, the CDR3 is TGTGCCAGCAGGAATAGGGTGAGCTCCTACAATGAGCAGTTCTTC. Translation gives CASRNRVSSYNEQFF. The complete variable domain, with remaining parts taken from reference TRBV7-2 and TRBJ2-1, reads GAGVSQSPSNKVTEKGKDVELRCDPISGHTALYWYRQSLGQGLEFLIYFQGNSAPDKSGLPSDRFSAERTGGSVSTLTIQRTQQEDSAVYLCASRNRVSSYNEQFFGPGTRLTVL.

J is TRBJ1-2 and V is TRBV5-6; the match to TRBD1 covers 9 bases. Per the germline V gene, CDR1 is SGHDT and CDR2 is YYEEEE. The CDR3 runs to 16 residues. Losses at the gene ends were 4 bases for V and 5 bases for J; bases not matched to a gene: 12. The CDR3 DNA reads TGTGCCAGCAGCCCCAGGGACAGGGCCTATTTTTATGGCTACACCTTC. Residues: CASSPRDRAYFYGYTF.

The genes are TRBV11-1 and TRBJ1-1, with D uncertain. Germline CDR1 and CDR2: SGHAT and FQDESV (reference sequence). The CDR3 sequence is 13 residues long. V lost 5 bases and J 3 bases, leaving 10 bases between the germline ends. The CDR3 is CASSGLLDTEAFF. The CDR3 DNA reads TGTGCCAGCAGCGGACTCCTGGACACTGAAGCTTTCTTT.

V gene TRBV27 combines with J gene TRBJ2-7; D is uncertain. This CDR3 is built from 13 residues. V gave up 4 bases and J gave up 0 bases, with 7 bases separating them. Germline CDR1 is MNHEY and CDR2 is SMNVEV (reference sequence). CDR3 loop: CASSSHLSYEQYF. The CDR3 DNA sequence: TGTGCCAGCAGTTCCCACCTCTCCTACGAGCAGTACTTC.

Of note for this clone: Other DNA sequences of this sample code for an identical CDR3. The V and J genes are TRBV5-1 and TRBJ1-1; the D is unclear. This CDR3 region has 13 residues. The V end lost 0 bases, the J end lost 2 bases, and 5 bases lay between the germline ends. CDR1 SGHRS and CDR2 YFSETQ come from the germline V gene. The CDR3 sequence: CASSLEGNTEAFF. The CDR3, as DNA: TGCGCCAGCAGCTTGGAAGGCAACACTGAAGCTTTCTTT.

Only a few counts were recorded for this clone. The CDR3, as DNA: TGTGCCAGCAGTGACGAGCGGGGGGGCCTAAATGAGCAGTTCTTC. It specifies CASSDERGGLNEQFF. This rearrangement joins TRBV2 to TRBJ2-1; 10 bases match TRBD2. The CDR3 is 15 residues long. V shed 3 bases and J 7 bases; nucleotides not matched to a gene: 6. Germline CDR1 is SNHLY and CDR2 is FYNNEI. The full variable domain, in which reference TRBV2 and TRBJ2-1 provide the parts outside the CDR3, is EPEVTQTPSHQVTQMGQEVILRCVPISNHLYFYWYRQILGQKVEFLVSFYNNEISEKSEIFDDQFSVERPDGSNFTLKIRSTKLEDSAMYFCASSDERGGLNEQFFGPGTRLTVL.

In DNA, the CDR3 is TGCGCCAGCAGCCTTGCGGGGGGCCTACTACTAAACTATGGCTACACCTTC. Protein sequence: CASSLAGGLLLNYGYTF. This chain connects TRBV10-2 to TRBJ1-2, with D tentatively TRBD1 (6 bases). The CDR3 spans 17 residues. Germline V gene sequence: CDR1 WSHSY, CDR2 SAAADI. Trimming took off 6 bases at V and 2 bases at J, with 22 bases between the two ends.

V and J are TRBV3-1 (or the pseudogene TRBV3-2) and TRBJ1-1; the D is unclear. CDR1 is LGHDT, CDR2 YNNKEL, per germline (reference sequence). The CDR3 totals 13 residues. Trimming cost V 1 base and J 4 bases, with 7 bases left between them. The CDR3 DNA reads TGTGCCAGCAGCCAAGGGATAAGCACTGAAGCTTTCTTT. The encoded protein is CASSQGISTEAFF.

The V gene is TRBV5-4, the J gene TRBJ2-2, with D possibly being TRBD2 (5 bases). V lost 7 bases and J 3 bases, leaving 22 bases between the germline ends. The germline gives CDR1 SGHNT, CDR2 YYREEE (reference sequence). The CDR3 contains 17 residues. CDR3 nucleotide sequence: TGTGCCAGCTCGAGGGAACTGGGCGGAATGGACACCGGGGAGCTGTTTTTT. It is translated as CASSRELGGMDTGELFF.

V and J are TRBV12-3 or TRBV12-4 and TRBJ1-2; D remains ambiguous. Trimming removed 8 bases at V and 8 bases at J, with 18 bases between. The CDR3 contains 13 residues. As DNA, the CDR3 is TGTGCCAGCGGGGTTCGGGAGGCTCAGGGCTACACCTTC. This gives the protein CASGVREAQGYTF.

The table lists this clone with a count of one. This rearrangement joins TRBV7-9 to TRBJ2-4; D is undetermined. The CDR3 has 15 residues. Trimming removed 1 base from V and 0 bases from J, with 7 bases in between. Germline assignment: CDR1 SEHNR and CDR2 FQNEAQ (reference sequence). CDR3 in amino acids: CASSLGGIAKNIQYF. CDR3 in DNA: TGTGCCAGCAGCTTAGGCGGAATAGCCAAAAACATTCAGTACTTC. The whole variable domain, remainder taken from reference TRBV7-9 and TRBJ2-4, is DTGVSQNPRHKITKRGQNVTFRCDPISEHNRLYWYRQTLGQGPEFLTYFQNEAQLEKSRLLSDRFSAERPKGSFSTLEIQRTEQGDSAMYLCASSLGGIAKNIQYFGAGTRLSVL.

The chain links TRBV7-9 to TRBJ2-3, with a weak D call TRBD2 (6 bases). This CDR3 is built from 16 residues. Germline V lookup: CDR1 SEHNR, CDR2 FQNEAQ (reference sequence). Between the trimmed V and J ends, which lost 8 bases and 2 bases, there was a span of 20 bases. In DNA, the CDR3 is TGTGCCAGCCCCCCCCAGGAGGGGCTGTTCACAGATACGCAGTATTTT. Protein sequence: CASPPQEGLFTDTQYF.

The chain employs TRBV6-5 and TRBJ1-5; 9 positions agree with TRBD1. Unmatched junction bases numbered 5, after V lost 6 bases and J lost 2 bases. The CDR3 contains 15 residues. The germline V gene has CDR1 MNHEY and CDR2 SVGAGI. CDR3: CASRPTGGGNQPQHF. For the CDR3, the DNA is TGTGCCAGCAGGCCGACAGGGGGTGGCAATCAGCCCCAGCATTTT.

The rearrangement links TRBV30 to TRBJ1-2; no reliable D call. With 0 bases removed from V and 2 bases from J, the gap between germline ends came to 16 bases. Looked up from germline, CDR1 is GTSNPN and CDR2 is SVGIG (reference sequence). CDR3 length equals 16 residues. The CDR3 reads CAWSVTGSHINYGYTF. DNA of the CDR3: TGTGCCTGGAGTGTAACGGGCTCCCACATAAACTATGGCTACACCTTC.

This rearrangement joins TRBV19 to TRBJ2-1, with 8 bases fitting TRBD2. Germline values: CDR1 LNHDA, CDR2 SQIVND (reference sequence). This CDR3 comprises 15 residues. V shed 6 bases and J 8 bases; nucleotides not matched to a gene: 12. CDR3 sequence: CASSQRAGAKDEQFF. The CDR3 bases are TGTGCCAGTAGCCAAAGAGCGGGGGCAAAGGATGAGCAGTTCTTC.

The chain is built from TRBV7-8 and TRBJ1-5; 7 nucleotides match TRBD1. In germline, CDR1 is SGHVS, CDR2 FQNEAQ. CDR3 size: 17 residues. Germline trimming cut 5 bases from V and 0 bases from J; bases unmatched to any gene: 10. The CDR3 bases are TGTGCCAGCAGCACGGGACAGACCCTTTATAGCAATCAGCCCCAGCATTTT. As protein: CASSTGQTLYSNQPQHF.

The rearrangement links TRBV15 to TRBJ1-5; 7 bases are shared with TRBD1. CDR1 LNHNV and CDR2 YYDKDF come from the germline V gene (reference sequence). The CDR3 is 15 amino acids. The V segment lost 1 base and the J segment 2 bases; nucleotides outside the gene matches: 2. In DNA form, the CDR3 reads TGTGCCACCAGCAGAGGACAGGGTGGCAATCAGCCCCAGCATTTT. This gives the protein CATSRGQGGNQPQHF.